What follows describes a single T cell receptor beta chain. Clones were read by immunoSEQ multiplex PCR, and TCRdb kept only the in-frame ones, dropping some. The table has about 36,000 clones, roughly 72% seen once. This record comes from a study of OX40 agonist ivuxolimab in advanced cancers. Overall study context: An anti-OX40 (CD134) antibody with agonistic activity, ivuxolimab, was administered to patients. Dose-escalation patients were diagnosed with hepatocellular carcinoma, melanoma, renal cell cancer or head and neck cancer. The dose of intravenous ivuxolimab that patients received every 2 weeks ranged from 0.01 to 10 mg/kg.

Researchers took blood at baseline, on cycle 4 day 1, and on cycle 7 day 1. The sequence was obtained from an adult with an advanced solid tumor such as melanoma, head and neck, liver or kidney cancer. The sample consisted of CD4+ or CD8+ T cells sorted from blood, taken in a trial of the OX40 agonist ivuxolimab.

In DNA form, the CDR3 reads TGTGCCAGCAGCTTACTGGGACGAGAAGCTTTCTTT. It is translated as CASSLLGREAFF. V is TRBV11-1 and J is TRBJ1-1; D is possibly TRBD1 (5 bases). Deletions cut 2 bases from V and 8 bases from J, with 9 bases between. Germline V gives CDR1 SGHAT, CDR2 FQDESV (reference sequence). This CDR3 comprises 12 residues. Drawing the rest from reference TRBV11-1 and TRBJ1-1, the complete variable domain is EAEVAQSPRYKITEKSQAVAFWCDPISGHATLYWYRQILGQGPELLVQFQDESVVDDSQLPKDRFSAERLKGVDSTLKIQPAELGDSAMYLCASSLLGREAFFGQGTRLTVV.